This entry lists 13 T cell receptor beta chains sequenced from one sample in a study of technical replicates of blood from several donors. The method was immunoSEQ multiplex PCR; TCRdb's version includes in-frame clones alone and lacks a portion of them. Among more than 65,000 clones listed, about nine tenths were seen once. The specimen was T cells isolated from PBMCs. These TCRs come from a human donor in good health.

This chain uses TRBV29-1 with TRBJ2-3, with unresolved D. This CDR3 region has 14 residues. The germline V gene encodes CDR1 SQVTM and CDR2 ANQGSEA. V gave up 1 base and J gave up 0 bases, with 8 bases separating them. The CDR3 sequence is CSVEGQVSTDTQYF. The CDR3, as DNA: TGCAGCGTTGAAGGGCAGGTTAGCACAGATACGCAGTATTTT.

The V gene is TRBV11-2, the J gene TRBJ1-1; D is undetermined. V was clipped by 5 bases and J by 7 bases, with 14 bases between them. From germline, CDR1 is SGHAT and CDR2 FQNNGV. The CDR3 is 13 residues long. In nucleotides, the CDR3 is TGTGCCAGCAGCCTCGGGAGTTTCGATGAAGCTTTCTTT. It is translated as CASSLGSFDEAFF.

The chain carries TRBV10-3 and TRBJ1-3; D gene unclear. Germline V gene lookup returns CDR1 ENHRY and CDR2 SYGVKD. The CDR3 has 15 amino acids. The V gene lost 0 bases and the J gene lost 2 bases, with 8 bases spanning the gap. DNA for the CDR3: TGTGCCATCAGTGAGTCGCCCACAACTGGAAACACCATATATTTT. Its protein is CAISESPTTGNTIYF.

The CDR3 nucleotides read TGTGCCAGCAGTTGGGACAGGGGGAGTAGCGAGCAGTACTTC. Protein: CASSWDRGSSEQYF. This chain uses TRBV27 with TRBJ2-7; the match to TRBD1 covers 11 bases. In germline, CDR1 is MNHEY, CDR2 SMNVEV (reference sequence). The CDR3 extends over 14 amino acids. The J segment lost 6 bases and the V segment lost 4 bases, leaving 5 bases of the junction unmatched.

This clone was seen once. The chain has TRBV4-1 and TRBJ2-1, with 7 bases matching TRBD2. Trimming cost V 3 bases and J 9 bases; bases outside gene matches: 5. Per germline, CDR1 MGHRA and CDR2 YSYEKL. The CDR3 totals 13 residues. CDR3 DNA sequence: TGCGCCAGCAGCCAGCAAGCGGGATTTGAGCAGTTCTTC. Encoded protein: CASSQQAGFEQFF.

CDR3 nucleotide sequence: TGTGCCAGCAGCTTGAACAGGGCGGGCTACGAGCAGTACTTC. Translated, it gives CASSLNRAGYEQYF. The chain links TRBV5-5 to TRBJ2-7; possible D gene TRBD1, 6 bases. This CDR3 is 14 amino acids long. V lost 1 base, J lost 3 bases, and 11 bases lay in between. CDR1 and CDR2 from the germline V gene are SGHKS and YYEKEE (reference sequence).

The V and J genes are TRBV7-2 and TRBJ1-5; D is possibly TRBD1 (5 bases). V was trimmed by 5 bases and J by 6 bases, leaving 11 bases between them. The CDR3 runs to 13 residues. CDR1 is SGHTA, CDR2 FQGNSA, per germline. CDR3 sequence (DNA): TGTGCCAGCAGCGCGGACACTTTTCAGCCCCAGCATTTT. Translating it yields CASSADTFQPQHF.

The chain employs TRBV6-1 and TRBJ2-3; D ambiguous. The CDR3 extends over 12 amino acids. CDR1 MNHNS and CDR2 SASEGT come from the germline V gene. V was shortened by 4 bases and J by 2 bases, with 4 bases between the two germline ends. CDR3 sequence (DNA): TGTGCCAGCAGTGTCTCCACAGATACGCAGTATTTT. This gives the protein CASSVSTDTQYF.

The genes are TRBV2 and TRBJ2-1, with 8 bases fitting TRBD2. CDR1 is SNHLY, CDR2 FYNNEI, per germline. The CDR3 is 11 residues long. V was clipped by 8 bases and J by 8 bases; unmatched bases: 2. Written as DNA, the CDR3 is TGTGCCAGCTTAGCGGGGTATGAGCAGTTCTTC. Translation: CASLAGYEQFF.

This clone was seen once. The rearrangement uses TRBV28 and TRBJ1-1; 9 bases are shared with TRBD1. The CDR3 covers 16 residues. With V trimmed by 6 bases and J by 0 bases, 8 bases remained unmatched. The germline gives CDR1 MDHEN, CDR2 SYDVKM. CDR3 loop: CASSEYRGLMNTEAFF. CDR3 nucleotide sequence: TGTGCCAGCAGCGAATACAGGGGGCTAATGAACACTGAAGCTTTCTTT.

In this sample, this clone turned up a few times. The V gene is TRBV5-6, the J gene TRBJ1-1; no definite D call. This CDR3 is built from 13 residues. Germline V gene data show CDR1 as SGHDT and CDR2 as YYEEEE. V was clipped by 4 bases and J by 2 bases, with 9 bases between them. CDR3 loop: CASSIQRNTEAFF. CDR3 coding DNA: TGTGCCAGCAGCATACAGAGAAACACTGAAGCTTTCTTT.

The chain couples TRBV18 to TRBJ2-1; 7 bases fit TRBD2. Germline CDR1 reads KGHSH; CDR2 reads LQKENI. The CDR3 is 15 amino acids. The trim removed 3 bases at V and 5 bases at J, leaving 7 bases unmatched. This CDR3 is CASSPSSGAHNEQFF. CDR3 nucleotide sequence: TGTGCCAGCTCACCCTCTAGCGGAGCTCACAATGAGCAGTTCTTC.

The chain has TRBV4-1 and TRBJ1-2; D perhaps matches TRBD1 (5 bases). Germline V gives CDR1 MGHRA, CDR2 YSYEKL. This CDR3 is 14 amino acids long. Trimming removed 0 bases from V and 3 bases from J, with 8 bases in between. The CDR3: CASSQDPRDYGYTF. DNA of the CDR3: TGCGCCAGCAGCCAAGATCCCAGGGACTATGGCTACACCTTC.